This is a list of T cell receptor beta chains from one sample in a study of blood T cells in healthy people across ages. TCRdb passed the 5' RACE reads through MiXCR, listing each CDR3 protein once. Among around 1,000,000 distinct CDR3 sequences listed, roughly a quarter were seen once. These data also formed part of another study, on T cells of mothers and their children.

The sequencing sample was made of blood. The receptors originated from a girl aged 2 to 9 in good health. The CDR3 runs from the conserved cysteine through the conserved F or W. D genes are given only for firm matches. Clone size is shown for a subset of rows, as once, few, many or a class of expanded clone.

J gene	clone size	D gene	V gene	CDR3 DNA	CDR3 protein
TRBJ2-5	few	NA	TRBV20-1	TGCAGTGCTATGGCACGGGGGACAGAGACCCAGTACTTC	CSAMARGTETQYF
TRBJ2-5	few	NA	TRBV20-1	TGCAGTGCCGGGCGGGCTAACCAAGAGACCCAGTACTTC	CSAGRANQETQYF
TRBJ1-3	few	NA	TRBV7-9	TGTGCCAGCAGCATACTTGGAAGCACCATATATTTT	CASSILGSTIYF
TRBJ1-2	NA	NA	TRBV24-1	TGTGCCACCAGTGATTCCAACAGGGAGGATGGCTACACCTTC	CATSDSNREDGYTF
TRBJ1-1	few	NA	TRBV21-1	TGTGCCAGCAGCTCGCGATTCCAGACTGAAGCTTTCTTT	CASSSRFQTEAFF
TRBJ2-3	NA	NA	TRBV7-9	TGTGCCAGCAGCTTCATCCACACAGATACGCAGTATTTT	CASSFIHTDTQYF
TRBJ2-7	NA	NA	TRBV27	TGTGCCAGCAGTCCGTCGGTGGAGGTTAGCTCCTACGAGCAGTACTTC	CASSPSVEVSSYEQYF
TRBJ2-5	few	NA	TRBV5-1	TGCGCCAGCAGCTTGGATGGAGGTCTGGAGACCCAGTACTTC	CASSLDGGLETQYF
TRBJ1-2	few	NA	TRBV29-1	TGCAGCGCGGGACAAATAACCTATGGCTACACCTTC	CSAGQITYGYTF
TRBJ2-1	NA	NA	TRBV5-1	TGCGCCAGCAGCCAGGACTTGACCTACAATGAGCAGTTCTTC	CASSQDLTYNEQFF
TRBJ2-5	NA	TRBD1	TRBV4-3	TGCGCCAGCAGCCAATACAGGGGAGAGACCCAGTACTTC	CASSQYRGETQYF
TRBJ2-7	NA	NA	TRBV7-2	TGTGCCAGCAGCTTATCCCGGTGGGGTGGTGGTGACGAGCAGTACTTC	CASSLSRWGGGDEQYF
TRBJ2-5	few	TRBD2	TRBV2	TGTGCCAGCTCACAGGAAGCGGGAGGGTATGAGACCCAGTACTTC	CASSQEAGGYETQYF
TRBJ2-7	NA	TRBD2	TRBV7-9	TGTGCCAGCAGCTCCCTTGGGGAGGGTTACGAGCAGTACTTC	CASSSLGEGYEQYF
TRBJ2-7	once	NA	TRBV11-2	TGTGCCAGCAGCTTCTTCGGCGAGCAGTACTTC	CASSFFGEQYF
TRBJ1-2	NA	NA	TRBV6-5	TGTGCCAGCAGTTACTTGCGGGAGGGCTATGGCTACACCTTC	CASSYLREGYGYTF
TRBJ2-7	NA	NA	TRBV7-9	TGTGCCAGCAGTCCCCAGGGTAGGGTTGAGCAGTACTTC	CASSPQGRVEQYF
TRBJ1-6	NA	NA	TRBV6-6	TGTGCCAGCATGCAGGCCTATAATTCACCCCTCCACTTT	CASMQAYNSPLHF
TRBJ2-7	few	TRBD2	TRBV29-1	TGCAGCGTTGGGGGAGGACTAGCGGGGTCTACCTACGAGCAGTACTTC	CSVGGGLAGSTYEQYF
TRBJ2-7	few	TRBD1	TRBV18	TGTGCCAGCTCACCGGCGACAGGGGCCTACGAGCAGTACTTC	CASSPATGAYEQYF
TRBJ2-7	NA	TRBD1	TRBV28	TGTGCCAGCAGTCTAGACAGGGCAACACAGACCTACGAGCAGTACTTC	CASSLDRATQTYEQYF
TRBJ2-2	NA	NA	TRBV29-1	TGCAGCTCGAACCTTCTGAACACCGGGGAGCTGTTTTTT	CSSNLLNTGELFF
TRBJ2-7	few	NA	TRBV11-2	TGTGCCAGCAGCTCGCATGGTCTTTCCTACGAGCAGTACTTC	CASSSHGLSYEQYF
TRBJ1-2	few	TRBD1	TRBV29-1	TGCAGCGTTGAAGAAGGACAGGGGTATGGCTACACCTTC	CSVEEGQGYGYTF
TRBJ1-4	NA	TRBD1	TRBV28	TGTGCCAGCAAAATCTACAGGGGGGCAAATGAAAAACTGTTTTTT	CASKIYRGANEKLFF
TRBJ1-6	few	TRBD1	TRBV13	TGTGCCAGCAGCTTATTGGGACAGGGAAGTTCACCCCTCCACTTT	CASSLLGQGSSPLHF
TRBJ2-7	NA	NA	TRBV4-3	TGCGCCAGCAGCCAAGACTCAACGCACGAGCAGTACTTC	CASSQDSTHEQYF
TRBJ1-2	NA	TRBD1	TRBV19	TGTGCCAGTAGTATCCCACAGGGGGCCCACGATGGCTACACCTTC	CASSIPQGAHDGYTF
TRBJ1-6	few	NA	TRBV12-3/TRBV12-4	TGTGCCAGCAGTCAAGGGAGGAGTTCACCCCTCCACTTT	CASSQGRSSPLHF
TRBJ1-1	NA	NA	TRBV5-1	TGCGCCAGCAGCGAGTCGACAGGCTTGAACACTGAAGCTTTCTTT	CASSESTGLNTEAFF
TRBJ1-1	NA	TRBD1	TRBV7-9	TGTGCCAGCAGCTGGACAGGATCTGAAGCTTTCTTT	CASSWTGSEAFF
TRBJ1-1	NA	NA	TRBV5-1	TGCGCCAGCAGCTTGGCCGGACCGGGACTTGAAGGTGAAGCTTTCTTT	CASSLAGPGLEGEAFF
TRBJ2-7	NA	TRBD2	TRBV12-3/TRBV12-4	TGTGCCAGCAGTCCGGCTAGCGGGGGCTACGAGCAGTACTTC	CASSPASGGYEQYF
TRBJ2-7	few	NA	TRBV19	TGTGCCAGTAGTACTCGGGGGCGAATCGTGTCTAACGAGCAGTACTTC	CASSTRGRIVSNEQYF
TRBJ1-2	few	TRBD1	TRBV7-9	TGTGCCAGCAGCTTAGGCGGGACAGGGGTGCTAGTCTATGGCTACACCTTC	CASSLGGTGVLVYGYTF
TRBJ2-3	NA	NA	TRBV6-4	TGTGCCAGCAGTGAATGGGGGTCCATCACAGATACGCAGTATTTT	CASSEWGSITDTQYF
TRBJ2-5	NA	NA	TRBV5-1	TGCGCCAGCAGAGATGACCAAGAGGAGACCCAGTACTTC	CASRDDQEETQYF